This T cell receptor beta chain was captured in a study of blood T cells in healthy people across ages. The study's findings and limits: With naive T cell percentage, TCR beta diversity showed a strong correlation.

As for this clonotype: Its target is not known.

CDR3 length: 14 residues. Germline CDR1 and CDR2: MNHNS and SASEGT. V was trimmed by 3 bases and J by 11 bases, leaving 19 bases between them. Alongside a J-beta primer mix, a sample-barcoded 5' primer served in a second PCR lasting about 6 to 12 cycles. A template-switch adaptor containing 12 random nucleotides labeled each cDNA molecule. TCRdb re-called the 5' RACE reads with MiXCR, one entry per CDR3 protein. The sample consists of more than 1 million distinct CDR3 sequences, 35% to 50% of them appearing once. Sequences were obtained from blood. The gene calls are TRBV6-1 and TRBJ2-5; D not certain. The sequence came from a woman aged 55-75 years in good health. The CDR3 sequence is CASSDLWGLQEQYF. The DNA for the CDR3 is TGTGCCAGCAGTGATTTATGGGGTCTACAAGAGCAGTACTTC.